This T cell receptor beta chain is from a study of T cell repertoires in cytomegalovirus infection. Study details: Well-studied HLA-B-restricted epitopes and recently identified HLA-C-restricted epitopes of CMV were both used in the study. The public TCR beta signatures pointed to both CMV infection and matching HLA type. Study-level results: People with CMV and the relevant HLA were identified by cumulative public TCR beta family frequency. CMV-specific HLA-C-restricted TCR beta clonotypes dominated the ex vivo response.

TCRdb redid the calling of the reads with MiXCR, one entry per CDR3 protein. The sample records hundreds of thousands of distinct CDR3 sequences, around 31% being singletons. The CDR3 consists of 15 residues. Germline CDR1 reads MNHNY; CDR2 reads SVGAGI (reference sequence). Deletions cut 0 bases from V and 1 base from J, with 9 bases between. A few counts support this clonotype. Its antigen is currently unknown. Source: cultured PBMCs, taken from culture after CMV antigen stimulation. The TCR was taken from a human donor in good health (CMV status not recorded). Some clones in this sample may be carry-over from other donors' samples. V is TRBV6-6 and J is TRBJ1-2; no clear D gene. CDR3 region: CASSYSFLGNYGYTF. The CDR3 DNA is TGTGCCAGCAGTTACTCGTTCCTTGGTAACTATGGCTACACCTTC.